The sequence of this TCR beta chain was determined in a study of CD8 T cells in ankylosing spondylitis. Between the trimmed V and J ends, which lost 8 bases and 0 bases, there was a span of 11 bases. In germline, CDR1 is SNHLY, CDR2 FYNNEI. The CDR3 covers 14 residues. MiXCR was run by TCRdb on the 5' RACE reads, yielding one entry per CDR3 protein. In the table there are fewer than 200,000 distinct CDR3 sequences, around 19% of which are singletons. The chain links TRBV2 to TRBJ2-4; D call uncertain. The specimen was blood, either unsorted or a sorted T cell fraction (not recorded which). This receptor was identified in a male donor with ankylosing spondylitis or in good health (not recorded which). The CDR3 DNA follows: TGTGCCAGCCCCCGGCTTCTAGCCAAAAACATTCAGTACTTC. Translated, it gives CASPRLLAKNIQYF.